This TCR beta chain was obtained from a study of blood T cells in healthy people across ages. Overall study results and limits: Naive T cell percentage showed a strong correlation with the diversity of TCR beta. Diversity estimates from one million T cells were considered underestimates.

A sample-barcoded 5' primer and a J-beta primer mix were used in a second PCR of roughly 7 to 12 cycles. TCRdb fed the 5' RACE reads into MiXCR, producing one record per CDR3 protein. The sample holds about 580,000 distinct CDR3 sequences, about 45% seen once. Notes on this clonotype: Its matching antigen is unknown.

CDR3 length: 12 amino acids. Looked up from germline, CDR1 is SGDLS and CDR2 is YYNGEE. Germline trimming cut 4 bases from V and 8 bases from J; bases unmatched to any gene: 5. The rearrangement uses TRBV9 and TRBJ1-2, with TRBD1 matching over 7 bases. The specimen sequenced was blood. This receptor was obtained from a man aged 80 or over in good health. The CDR3 DNA sequence: TGTGCCAGCAGCTATACAGGGGTCGGCTACACCTTC. It is translated as CASSYTGVGYTF.